This entry features one T cell receptor (beta chain) sequence. Its cognate antigen is unknown. The record originates from a study of cytotoxic CD8 clonotypes in ibrutinib-treated CLL. Study details: Overall, approximately 25 responses were partial and 2 complete; following median roughly 62 months, around 15 patients stayed remitted and about twelve progressed. Points from the study as a whole: Whereas clonality rose at ibrutinib response, it declined toward baseline at progression. In comparison with age-matched healthy donors, baseline clonality was higher and tracked circulating CD8+ T-cell counts. Sustained-remission and progressing patients' sampling times differed.

Germline V gene data show CDR1 as SGHVS and CDR2 as FNYEAQ. V was pared by 1 base and J by 1 base, with 22 bases between. CDR3 length equals 19 residues. Sequencing was performed with immunoSEQ multiplex PCR; in TCRdb, only in-frame clones are kept and a portion is missing. The sample includes roughly 250,000 clones, around three quarters of them seen just once. The source of this sequence is a human donor with chronic lymphocytic leukemia. The chain employs TRBV7-6 and TRBJ1-1; D is uncertain. Sequenced material: PBMCs, taken after 24 months of ibrutinib treatment. The chain's CDR3 is CASSLDRQRGGWGNTEAFF. The CDR3 DNA follows: TGTGCCAGCAGCTTAGATCGGCAGCGAGGTGGTTGGGGGAACACTGAAGCTTTCTTT.